This TCR beta chain was retrieved from a study of identical twins. TCRdb re-called the 5' RACE reads with MiXCR, one entry per CDR3 protein. This repertoire shows approximately 1.8 million distinct CDR3 sequences, about 32% found once; its top ten account for less than 0.35%. The CDR3 runs 17 residues. Per germline, CDR1 LGHNA and CDR2 YNFKEQ. V trimming: 0 bases; J trimming: 5 bases; junction bases outside the gene matches: 9. This rearrangement joins TRBV4-2 to TRBJ2-1; 8 bases map to TRBD2. Sequencing input: cord blood. The TCR was taken from a newborn girl in good health. The CDR3 bases are TGTGCCAGCAGCCAAGATGTATCACTAGCGGAAAACAATGAGCAGTTCTTC. It encodes CASSQDVSLAENNEQFF.